This T cell receptor beta chain was identified during a study of CD8 T cells in Susac syndrome. The multiple sclerosis controls were treatment-naive patients, and their relapsing-remitting disease was stable or active. RNA amounts of about 0.5 to 1 ug underwent reverse transcription with random hexamers. TCRdb reanalysed the immunoSEQ multiplex PCR reads using MiXCR and keeps one entry per CDR3 protein. The sample carries hundreds of thousands of distinct CDR3 sequences, about 82% recorded once. The CDR3 consists of 15 residues. Germline V CDR1 and CDR2: LNHDA, SQIVND (reference sequence). The V gene lost 1 base and the J gene lost 2 bases, with 12 bases spanning the gap.

Sequencing used CD8+ T cells from PBMCs. The TCR comes from a human donor with multiple sclerosis. This chain connects TRBV19 to TRBJ2-7; D may be TRBD1 or TRBD2 (5 bases each). CDR3 region: CASSIGGTWTYEQYF. DNA for the CDR3: TGTGCCAGTAGTATAGGGGGGACCTGGACCTACGAGCAGTACTTC.